This TCR beta chain was captured in a study of T cells in Graves' hyperthyroidism and ophthalmopathy (dated by TCRdb to the late 2010s). With respect to the entire study: Peripheral blood was collected at initial diagnosis, before any treatment. TCR V-J signatures able to tell the groups apart were searched for in a discovery cohort of approximately 95 patients, of whom 43 had Graves' ophthalmopathy and around 56 had stable Graves' hyperthyroidism. Whether ophthalmopathy could be predicted prospectively was tested in an independent validation cohort made up of some 20 hyperthyroidism patients plus 17 patients who later progressed to ophthalmopathy. The 100 or so discovery patients were divided at random into training and test sets in a 7:3 ratio. In roughly six Graves' hyperthyroidism patients, the study also compared T-cell repertoires from thyroid tissue with T-cell repertoires from blood. After blood sampling, hyperthyroidism patients were treated with methimazole at a starting dose of 30 mg daily, and ophthalmopathy patients were treated with high-dose intravenous methylprednisolone. The paper reports TCR Vbeta CDR3 sequencing of 135 peripheral blood samples: fewer than 50 ophthalmopathy, fewer than 80 hyperthyroidism and approximately 17 progressor patients.

On the study overall, not on this receptor specifically: Ophthalmopathy was separated from stable hyperthyroidism by a 13 V-J signature model, with over 85% sensitivity and approximately 84% specificity obtained in cross-validation and 80%/75% obtained in testing. In validation, the model predicted progression to ophthalmopathy a median of around six months before onset, with over 60% sensitivity and more than 72% specificity. Most expanded thyroid clonotypes (frequency above 0.001) were also detected in blood, suggesting blood repertoires may reflect thyroid immune responses. Sample size was not statistically predetermined, and investigators were not blinded to group allocation.

This clonotype was found a few times. No antigen is known for it. It has no much larger one-base neighbor in the sample; base qualities were not kept. The CDR3 covers 15 residues, taking in both the cysteine and the phenylalanine. Only the CDR3 portion is preserved as DNA: 45 bases, with reading frame beginning at the first base. The germline V gene (reference sequence) gives CDR1 as LNHDA and CDR2 as SQIVND. At the junction V is shortened by 3 bases and J by 9 bases, with 18 bases in between. Amplification of TCR beta CDR3 regions was carried out from RNA transcripts. A first-round RT-PCR of the TCR CDR3 used the HTBI primer set with the Qiagen OneStep RT-PCR kit. The libraries were constructed in a second round of multiplex PCR and then size-selected and purified. Sequencing of the libraries was done on an Illumina HiSeq2000 using paired-end 100 bp reads. As for how the authors treated the data: Raw data were processed with SOAPnuke, discarding reads with adapters, uncalled bases, mean Phred below 15, or no exact constant-primer or identifier match. High-quality paired reads were merged with COPE v1.2.5, and unique nucleotide sequences were defined as clonotypes. MiTCR v1.1 was used to align the clonotypes against IMGT TRBV, TRBD and TRBJ reference segments. The analysis was restricted to V-J combinations with a frequency above 0.0001, which together covered about 99% of the repertoires. A TCS score was defined as the ratio between F50 (clonal expansion) and ExV (chaos), using BLOSUM62-based TCRdist between CDR3 peptides within each V-J. Welch's t-statistics and random forest reduced 500 to 650 V-J features to fewer than 15, which were used in a naive Bayes classifier (R e1071). The public reads were reprocessed in TCRdb via fastp at Q25 and MiXCR, keeping in-frame beta chains. Identical CDR3 protein sequences are pooled into one entry, listed with their most common genes and DNA. TCRdb assigned the V and J calls; the authors' analysis was not used. This sample is represented by 600,000 or so distinct CDR3 sequences; about 16% of them were singletons. The ten top clones hold around 3.9% of the sample.

Stable Graves' hyperthyroidism was defined as no progression to ophthalmopathy during 18 months of follow-up. Hyperthyroidism patients were aged 18 to 65 years and newly diagnosed, with disease duration of less than 2 months. Patients with uncontrolled infections, other autoimmune diseases, pregnancy or lactation were excluded. Diagnoses relied on clinical symptoms, serum thyroxine and TRAb, thyroid ultrasound and orbital computed tomography. PBMCs were isolated from more than 9 ml of fresh peripheral blood by Ficoll-Paque density gradient centrifugation. Total RNA was extracted using Trizol reagent, and RNA quality was assessed on an Agilent 2100 Bioanalyzer.

Sequencing was performed on blood. This TCR came from a woman aged 25 to 39 with Graves' hyperthyroidism. Rearrangement joined TRBV19 to TRBJ1-5, and TRBD1 may be the D gene, going by 5 matching bases. In nucleotide form, the sequence is TGTGCCAGTAGTATCCAGGCGGGAGCAGGGCGGCCCCAGCATTTT. Its translation is CASSIQAGAGRPQHF.